These 2 T cell receptor beta chains were all obtained from the same sample, sequenced in a study of early T cells in non-severe SARS-CoV-2 infection. TCRdb processed the 5' RACE reads anew with MiXCR; each CDR3 protein has one entry. The sample gives about 83,000 distinct CDR3 sequences, more than 9% of which show up once; around 8% is in the top ten. This specimen was whole blood, taken at baseline. These receptors were obtained from an adult who was a healthcare worker with PCR-confirmed SARS-CoV-2 infection or an uninfected control (not recorded which).

This clonotype came up many times. The chain carries TRBV6-5 and TRBJ2-1, with 11 bases identical to TRBD2. CDR1 and CDR2 from the germline V gene are MNHEY and SVGAGI. The CDR3 length is 16 residues. Trimming removed 7 bases from V and 0 bases from J; junction bases left unmatched: 5. CDR3 nucleotides: TGTGCCAGCAAACTGGGACTAGCGGACTCCTACAATGAGCAGTTCTTC. This gives the protein CASKLGLADSYNEQFF.

This clonotype was recorded a few times. The chain joins TRBV19 to TRBJ2-7; D ambiguous. Trimming shortened V by 2 bases and J by 2 bases, and 13 bases separated the two germline ends. This CDR3 region has 15 residues. Germline assignment: CDR1 LNHDA and CDR2 SQIVND (reference sequence). The CDR3 reads CASSITLESTYEQYF. The CDR3 coding sequence is TGTGCCAGTAGTATAACTCTGGAATCAACCTACGAGCAGTACTTC.